This TCR beta chain was sequenced in a study of OX40 agonist ivuxolimab in advanced cancers. Looking at the study overall: Patients with prior anti-PD-1, anti-PD-L1 or anti-CTLA-4 therapy were eligible; approximately 40% had some.

With 0 bases removed from V and 2 bases from J, the gap between germline ends came to 11 bases. Germline CDR1 SGHKS, CDR2 YYEKEE (reference sequence). The CDR3 contains 15 residues. Findings and limits, study-wide: Nonresponders included some who also had low normalized T-cell clonal expansion. CD4+ T cells averaged fewer expanded clones than CD8+ T cells.

Of note for this clone: Its antigen is undetermined.

The protocol was immunoSEQ multiplex PCR, while the TCRdb copy is restricted to in-frame clones and leaves out a portion. The profile shows about 72,000 clones, over 70% of them singletons. The origin of this receptor is an adult with an advanced solid tumor such as melanoma, head and neck, liver or kidney cancer. V is TRBV5-5 and J is TRBJ1-2, with unresolved D. The source was CD4+ or CD8+ T cells sorted from blood, collected in a trial of the OX40 agonist ivuxolimab. In DNA form, the CDR3 reads TGTGCCAGCAGCTTGGCGTGGCAGGACAACTATGGCTACACCTTC. Translating gives CASSLAWQDNYGYTF.